The clone carrying this TCR beta chain was observed a few times. Its specificity is not known. A read error may be the cause here, since a much bigger clone is one base away. The entry originates in a study of breast tumors, draining lymph nodes, adjacent tissues. Germline CDR1 DFQATT, CDR2 SNEGSKA (reference sequence). The CDR3 loop spans 15 amino acids. With 0 bases clipped from V and 4 bases from J, the junction kept 8 bases outside the gene matches. Overall study results and limits: That most tumor T cells come from lymph nodes remained unproven. Luminal-like breast cancer showed significantly greater tumor-nontumor repertoire similarity than basal-like breast cancer did. Tumors had less TCR diversity than lymph nodes, more than nontumor tissue. Findings are consistent with lymph node origin and intratumoral expansion of most tumor T cells.

The lymph nodes were axillary draining lymph nodes from breast cancer patients. TCRdb independently ran MiXCR on the multiplex PCR reads; one entry per CDR3 protein. This table holds around 300,000 distinct CDR3 sequences, roughly 30% found once. Source material: axillary lymph node tissue. The chain joins TRBV20-1 to TRBJ2-5, with 7 bases that match TRBD1. This TCR came from a female donor with breast cancer. Some clones in this sample may be carry-over from other donors' samples. CDR3: CSARDGTDYPETQYF. CDR3 DNA sequence: TGCAGTGCTAGAGACGGGACAGACTACCCAGAGACCCAGTACTTC.